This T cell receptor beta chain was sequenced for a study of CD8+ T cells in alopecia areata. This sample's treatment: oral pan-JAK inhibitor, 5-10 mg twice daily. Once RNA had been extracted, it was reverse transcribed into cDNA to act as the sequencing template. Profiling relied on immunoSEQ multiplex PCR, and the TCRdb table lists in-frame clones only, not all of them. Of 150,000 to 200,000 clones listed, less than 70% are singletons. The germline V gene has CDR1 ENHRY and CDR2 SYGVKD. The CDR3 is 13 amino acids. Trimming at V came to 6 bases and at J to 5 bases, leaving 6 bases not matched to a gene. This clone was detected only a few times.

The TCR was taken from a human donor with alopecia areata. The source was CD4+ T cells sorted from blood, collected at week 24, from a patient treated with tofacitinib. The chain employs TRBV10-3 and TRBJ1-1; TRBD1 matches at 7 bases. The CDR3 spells CAIRPQGETEAFF. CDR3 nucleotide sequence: TGTGCCATCAGACCGCAGGGGGAGACTGAAGCTTTCTTT.